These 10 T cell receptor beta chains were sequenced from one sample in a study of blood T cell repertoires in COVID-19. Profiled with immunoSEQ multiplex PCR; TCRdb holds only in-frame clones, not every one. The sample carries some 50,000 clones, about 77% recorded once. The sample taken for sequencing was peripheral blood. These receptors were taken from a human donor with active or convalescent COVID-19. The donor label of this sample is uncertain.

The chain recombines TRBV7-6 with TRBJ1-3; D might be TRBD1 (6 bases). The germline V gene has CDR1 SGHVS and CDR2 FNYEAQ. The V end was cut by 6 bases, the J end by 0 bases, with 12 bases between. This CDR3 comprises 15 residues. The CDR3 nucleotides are TGTGCCAGCAGTCCCTCAGGGGTCTCTGGAAACACCATATATTTT. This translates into CASSPSGVSGNTIYF.

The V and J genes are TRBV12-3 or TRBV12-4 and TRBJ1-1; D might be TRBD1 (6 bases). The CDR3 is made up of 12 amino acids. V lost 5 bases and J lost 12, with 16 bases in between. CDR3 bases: TGTGCCAGCAGTAACCGGGCCCAGGGGACTTTCTTT. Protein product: CASSNRAQGTFF.

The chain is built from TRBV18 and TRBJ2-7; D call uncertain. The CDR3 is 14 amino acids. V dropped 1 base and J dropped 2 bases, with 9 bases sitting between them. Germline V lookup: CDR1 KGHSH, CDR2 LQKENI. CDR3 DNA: TGTGCCAGCTCACCACGCGACACCGCCTACGAGCAGTACTTC. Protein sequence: CASSPRDTAYEQYF. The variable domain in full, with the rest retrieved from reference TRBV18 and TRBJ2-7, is NAGVMQNPRHLVRRRGQEARLRCSPMKGHSHVYWYRQLPEEGLKFMVYLQKENIIDESGMPKERFSAEFPKEGPSILRIQQVVRGDSAAYFCASSPRDTAYEQYFGPGTRLTVT.

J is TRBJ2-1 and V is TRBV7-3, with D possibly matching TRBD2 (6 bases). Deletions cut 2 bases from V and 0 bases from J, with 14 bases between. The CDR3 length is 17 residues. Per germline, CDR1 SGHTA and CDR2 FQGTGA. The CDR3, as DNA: TGTGCCAGCAGCTTAGAATTTGCGGGGAGCTCCTACAATGAGCAGTTCTTC. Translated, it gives CASSLEFAGSSYNEQFF.

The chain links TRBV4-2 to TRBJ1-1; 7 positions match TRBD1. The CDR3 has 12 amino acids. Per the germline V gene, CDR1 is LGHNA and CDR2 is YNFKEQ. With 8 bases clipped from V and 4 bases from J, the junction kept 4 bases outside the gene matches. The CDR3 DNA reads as TGTGCCAGCGGACCAGGGGGCACTGAAGCTTTCTTT. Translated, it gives CASGPGGTEAFF.

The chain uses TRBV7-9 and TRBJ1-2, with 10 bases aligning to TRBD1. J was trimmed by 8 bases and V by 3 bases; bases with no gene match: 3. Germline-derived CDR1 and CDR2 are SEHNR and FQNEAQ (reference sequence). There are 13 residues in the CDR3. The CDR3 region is CASSFGDRGGYTF. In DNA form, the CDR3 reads TGTGCCAGCAGCTTTGGGGACAGGGGCGGCTACACCTTC.

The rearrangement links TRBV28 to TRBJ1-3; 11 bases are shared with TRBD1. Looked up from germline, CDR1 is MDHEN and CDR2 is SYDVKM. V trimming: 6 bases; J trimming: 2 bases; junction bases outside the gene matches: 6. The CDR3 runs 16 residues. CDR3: CASSTPGQGAGNTIYF. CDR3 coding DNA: TGTGCCAGCAGCACCCCGGGACAGGGGGCTGGAAACACCATATATTTT.

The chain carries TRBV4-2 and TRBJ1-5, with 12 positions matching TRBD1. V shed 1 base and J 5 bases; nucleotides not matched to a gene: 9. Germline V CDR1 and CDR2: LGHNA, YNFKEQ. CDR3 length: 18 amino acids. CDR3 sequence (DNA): TGTGCCAGCAGCCAAGGGTCCACCGGGACAGGGGGCCATCAGCCCCAGCATTTT. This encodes CASSQGSTGTGGHQPQHF.

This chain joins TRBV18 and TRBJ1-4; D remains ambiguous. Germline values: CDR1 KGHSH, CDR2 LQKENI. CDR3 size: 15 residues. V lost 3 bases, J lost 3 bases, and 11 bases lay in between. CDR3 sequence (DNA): TGTGCCAGCTCACCTTACGGTCTGGCTAATGAAAAACTGTTTTTT. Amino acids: CASSPYGLANEKLFF.

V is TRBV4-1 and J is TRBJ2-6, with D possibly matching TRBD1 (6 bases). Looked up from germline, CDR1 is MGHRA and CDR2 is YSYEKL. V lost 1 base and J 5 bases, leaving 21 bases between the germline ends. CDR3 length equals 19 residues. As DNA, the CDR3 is TGCGCCAGCAGCCAAGTGGGGACAAGGTCGCTCGACTGGGCCAACGTCCTGACTTTC. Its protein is CASSQVGTRSLDWANVLTF.